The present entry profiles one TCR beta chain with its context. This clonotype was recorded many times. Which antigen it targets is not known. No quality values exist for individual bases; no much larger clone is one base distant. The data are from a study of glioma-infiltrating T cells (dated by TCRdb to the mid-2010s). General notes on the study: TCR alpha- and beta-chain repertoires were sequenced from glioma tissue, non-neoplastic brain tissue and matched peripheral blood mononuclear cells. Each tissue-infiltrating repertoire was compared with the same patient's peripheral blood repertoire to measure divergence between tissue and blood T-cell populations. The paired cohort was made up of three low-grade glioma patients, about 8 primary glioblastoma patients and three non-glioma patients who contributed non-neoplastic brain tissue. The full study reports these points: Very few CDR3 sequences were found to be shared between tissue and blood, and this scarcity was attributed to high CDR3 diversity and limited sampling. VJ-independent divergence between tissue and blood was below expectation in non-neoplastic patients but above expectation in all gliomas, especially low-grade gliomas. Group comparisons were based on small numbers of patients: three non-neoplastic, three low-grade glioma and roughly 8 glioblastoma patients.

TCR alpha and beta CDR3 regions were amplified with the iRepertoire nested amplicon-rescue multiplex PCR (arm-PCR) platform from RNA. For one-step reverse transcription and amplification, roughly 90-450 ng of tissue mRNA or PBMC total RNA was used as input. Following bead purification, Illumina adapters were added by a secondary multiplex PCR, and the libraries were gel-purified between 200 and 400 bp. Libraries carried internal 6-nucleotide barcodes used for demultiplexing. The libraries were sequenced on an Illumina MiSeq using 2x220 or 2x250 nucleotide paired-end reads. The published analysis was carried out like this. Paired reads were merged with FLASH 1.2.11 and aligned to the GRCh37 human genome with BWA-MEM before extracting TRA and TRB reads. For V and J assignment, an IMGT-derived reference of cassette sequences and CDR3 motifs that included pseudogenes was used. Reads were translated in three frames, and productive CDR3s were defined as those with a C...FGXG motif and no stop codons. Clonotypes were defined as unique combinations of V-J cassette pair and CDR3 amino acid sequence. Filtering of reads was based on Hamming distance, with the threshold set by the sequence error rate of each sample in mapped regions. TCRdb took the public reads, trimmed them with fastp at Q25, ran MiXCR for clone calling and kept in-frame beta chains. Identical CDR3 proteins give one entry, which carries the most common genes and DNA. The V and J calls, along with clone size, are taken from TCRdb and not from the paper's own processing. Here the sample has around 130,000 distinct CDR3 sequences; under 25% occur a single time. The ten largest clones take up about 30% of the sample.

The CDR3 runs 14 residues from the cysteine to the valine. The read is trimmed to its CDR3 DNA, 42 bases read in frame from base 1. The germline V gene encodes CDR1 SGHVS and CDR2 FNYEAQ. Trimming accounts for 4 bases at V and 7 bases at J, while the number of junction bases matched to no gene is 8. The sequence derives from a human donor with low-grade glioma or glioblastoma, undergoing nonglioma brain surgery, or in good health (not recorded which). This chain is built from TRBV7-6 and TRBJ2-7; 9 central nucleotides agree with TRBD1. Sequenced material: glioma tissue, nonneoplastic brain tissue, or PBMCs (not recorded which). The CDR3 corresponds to CASSSGTGSREQYV. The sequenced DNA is TGTGCCAGCAGCTCCGGGACAGGGAGTAGGGAGCAGTACGTC.